This T cell receptor (beta chain) was recovered during a study of blood T cell repertoires in COVID-19. Study summary: Whether acute or convalescent, the COVID-19 samples came from the United States, Italy and Spain. PBMCs, B-cell-depleted T cells, or T cells were the source of the cDNA or gDNA that made up the material.

In the authors' methods: Nucleated cell counts were estimated from reference gene primer amplification. TCRdb's copy holds only in-frame clones and misses some; the assay was immunoSEQ multiplex PCR. V and J calls and clone size are copied from that table; D and trimming were computed from the DNA. Among approximately 190,000 clones listed, about nine tenths were seen once. The germline CDR1 and CDR2 sequences are SGDLS and YYNGEE. The CDR3 totals 15 residues. J lost 6 bases, V lost 0 bases, and 4 bases had no gene match. The sample comprised peripheral blood. The sequence was obtained from a man older than 75 with acute or convalescent COVID-19. J is TRBJ2-1 and V is TRBV9; 9 positions agree with TRBD2. The CDR3: CASSVGASGANEQFF. The CDR3, as DNA: TGTGCCAGCAGCGTAGGTGCTAGCGGGGCCAATGAGCAGTTCTTC.